Following are 29 T cell receptor beta chains from one sample sequenced in a study of T cells in Graves' hyperthyroidism and ophthalmopathy. The investigators amplified TCR beta CDR3 regions from RNA transcripts. A set of HTBI primers served as the primers for a first-round RT-PCR of the TCR CDR3. TCRdb fed the multiplex PCR reads into MiXCR, producing one record per CDR3 protein. The sample contains 400,000 to 500,000 distinct CDR3 sequences, around 15% of which appear only once. Sequencing was performed on blood. Receptors originate from a woman between 18 and 30 years old with Graves' hyperthyroidism.

The V and J genes are TRBV3-1 and TRBJ2-5, with no clear D. Trimming cost V 4 bases and J 1 base, with 10 bases left between them. In germline, CDR1 is LGHDT, CDR2 YNNKEL (reference sequence). CDR3 length: 14 residues. The CDR3 spells CASSPLVVQETQYF. CDR3 in DNA: TGTGCCAGCAGCCCTTTAGTTGTCCAAGAGACCCAGTACTTC.

The chain couples TRBV5-1 to TRBJ1-1; tentative D call: TRBD1 (5 bases). The CDR3 contains 13 residues. Between the trimmed V and J ends, which lost 2 bases and 4 bases, there was a span of 9 bases. From germline, CDR1 is SGHRS and CDR2 YFSETQ. The CDR3 coding sequence is TGCGCCAGCAGCTTAATGGGGGGCACTGAAGCTTTCTTT. This sequence encodes CASSLMGGTEAFF.

This clonotype was seen ten or more times. In nucleotides, the CDR3 is TGTGCCACTAACGCGGGACAGGGTAGTTTTGCGGGCAATCAGCCCCAGCATTTT. Protein product: CATNAGQGSFAGNQPQHF. The chain carries TRBV19 and TRBJ1-5; 9 bases align to TRBD1. There are 18 residues in the CDR3. The V segment lost 10 bases and the J segment 2 bases; nucleotides outside the gene matches: 18. Germline V gene sequence: CDR1 LNHDA, CDR2 SQIVND (reference sequence).

This clonotype was recorded many times. The V gene is TRBV27, the J gene TRBJ2-7; 8 bases are a match to TRBD1. The CDR3 has 14 amino acids. Germline V lookup: CDR1 MNHEY, CDR2 SMNVEV (reference sequence). V lost 5 bases and J lost 4; bases outside the gene matches: 7. The CDR3 sequence: CASSAGQGIYEQYF. CDR3 coding DNA: TGTGCCAGCAGTGCCGGACAGGGCATTTACGAGCAGTACTTC.

This clonotype was counted at least ten times. The chain joins TRBV10-3 to TRBJ2-1; 10 bases are a match to TRBD2. CDR1 and CDR2 from the germline V gene are ENHRY and SYGVKD. CDR3 size: 15 residues. V lost 4 bases to trimming and J lost 9 bases; unmatched junction nucleotides: 9. This CDR3 reads CAISGSGTSEGEQFF. The CDR3 coding sequence is TGTGCCATCAGTGGGTCCGGGACTAGCGAAGGTGAGCAGTTCTTC.

This clonotype was seen at least ten times. The V call is TRBV5-6, the J call TRBJ2-7; maybe TRBD2 (7 bases). The ends were cut back, 5 bases at V and 3 bases at J, with 18 bases in the middle. Germline CDR1 and CDR2: SGHDT and YYEEEE. The CDR3 is 15 residues long. The CDR3 here is CASRSSGLGGYEQYF. The CDR3 nucleotides read TGTGCCAGCAGGTCTAGCGGTCTAGGGGGCTACGAGCAGTACTTC.

For this clonotype: A much larger clone is a single base away; this may be a read error. The CDR3 ends on some other residue instead of the conserved phenylalanine or tryptophan, so this is likely a read error. The V call is TRBV30, the J call TRBJ2-2; the D is unclear. Between the trimmed V and J ends, which lost 3 bases and 4 bases, there was a span of 9 bases. Germline CDR1 is GTSNPN and CDR2 is SVGIG (reference sequence). The CDR3 spans 13 residues. The DNA of the CDR3 is TGTGCCTGGAGCCCGATTACCACCGGGGAGCTGTTTGTT. This gives the protein CAWSPITTGELFV.

This clonotype came up a few times. The CDR3: CASSLANLGGAKNIQYF. The DNA for the CDR3 is TGTGCCAGCAGCTTAGCGAATTTGGGGGGTGCCAAAAACATTCAGTACTTC. The V and J genes are TRBV7-6 and TRBJ2-4, with D perhaps TRBD2 (6 bases). Deletions cut 0 bases from V and 1 base from J, with 13 bases between. This CDR3 has 17 amino acids. Germline V gene sequence: CDR1 SGHVS, CDR2 FNYEAQ.

The table lists this clonotype with many counts. The rearrangement links TRBV27 to TRBJ1-2; a possible D gene is TRBD1 (5 bases). Trimming stripped 6 bases from V and 8 bases from J, with 13 bases between. CDR3 length: 12 amino acids. Looked up from germline, CDR1 is MNHEY and CDR2 is SMNVEV (reference sequence). The CDR3, as DNA: TGTGCCAGCAGCCGAGGACACTCCGGCTACACCTTC. Translation: CASSRGHSGYTF.

This clonotype was picked up many times. The gene calls are TRBV5-1 and TRBJ1-1; the D gene is possibly TRBD1 (6 bases). Trimming took off 4 bases at V and 1 base at J, with 17 bases between the two ends. The CDR3 has 16 residues. CDR1 SGHRS and CDR2 YFSETQ come from the germline V gene. The CDR3 nucleotides read TGCGCCAGCAGCCGGGAGGGGGGGATTCGGAACACTGAAGCTTTCTTT. Residues: CASSREGGIRNTEAFF. The variable domain in full, with the rest retrieved from reference TRBV5-1 and TRBJ1-1, is KAGVTQTPRYLIKTRGQQVTLSCSPISGHRSVSWYQQTPGQGLQFLFEYFSETQRNKGNFPGRFSGRQFSNSRSEMNVSTLELGDSALYLCASSREGGIRNTEAFFGQGTRLTVV.

This clonotype turned up a few times. V is TRBV6-2 or TRBV6-3 and J is TRBJ2-1; D call uncertain. Trimming removed 5 bases from V and 3 bases from J, with 14 bases in between. The germline V gene has CDR1 MNHEY and CDR2 SVGEGT. This CDR3 has 15 amino acids. CDR3 bases: TGTGCCAGCAGTGTAGTCCTAGGCGGCTACAATGAGCAGTTCTTC. This sequence encodes CASSVVLGGYNEQFF.

The rearrangement links TRBV3-1 to TRBJ2-7, with 7 positions matching TRBD2. There are 14 residues in the CDR3. Germline assignment: CDR1 LGHDT and CDR2 YNNKEL (reference sequence). V shed 4 bases, J shed 2 bases, and the junction held 5 bases outside the gene matches. Here the CDR3 reads CASSRQAGTYEQYF. The CDR3 DNA reads TGTGCCAGCAGCCGTCAAGCGGGAACCTACGAGCAGTACTTC.

As concerns this clonotype: At one end, the junction sequence differs from germline, possibly due to a read error. The V and J genes are TRBV24-1 and TRBJ1-5, with D perhaps matching TRBD1 (5 bases). The V gene's germline CDR1 is KGHDR and CDR2 SFDVKD. The CDR3 is made up of 13 amino acids. CDR3 in DNA: TGTGCCGCCAGTGAAGGGGGCAATCAGCCCCAGCATTTT. Translated, it gives CAASEGGNQPQHF.

This clonotype was counted many times. The chain carries TRBV5-1 and TRBJ1-2; 7 bases match TRBD1. V dropped 6 bases and J dropped 6; count of bases not matched to a gene: 11. The V gene's germline CDR1 is SGHRS and CDR2 YFSETQ. The CDR3 covers 14 residues. The CDR3 DNA is TGCGCCAGCACCACCGCAGGGGGGGCTGATGGCTACACCTTC. Translating gives CASTTAGGADGYTF.

This chain uses TRBV19 with TRBJ2-5; D might be TRBD2 (6 bases). In germline, CDR1 is LNHDA, CDR2 SQIVND (reference sequence). V was cut by 5 bases and J by 2 bases, with 9 bases left in between. CDR3 length: 13 amino acids. The CDR3 protein is CASSSGLQETQYF. Here the CDR3 DNA reads TGTGCCAGTAGTTCGGGACTTCAAGAGACCCAGTACTTC.

To note about this clonotype: A much larger clone sits a single nucleotide away, making a read error possible. The V gene is TRBV28, the J gene TRBJ2-3, with D possibly TRBD2 on 5 matching bases. This CDR3 contains 14 residues. From germline, CDR1 is MDHEN and CDR2 SYDVKM. The V and J ends lost 4 bases and 8 bases respectively, with 16 bases between them. The CDR3 DNA is TGTGCCAGCAGTTCCGGGGTAGATTTAGGTACGCAGTATTTT. This codes for CASSSGVDLGTQYF.

This clonotype was counted ten times or more. This rearrangement joins TRBV27 to TRBJ2-7; D is perhaps TRBD1 (5 bases). With 4 bases removed from V and 1 base from J, the gap between germline ends came to 11 bases. CDR1 is MNHEY, CDR2 SMNVEV, per germline (reference sequence). This CDR3 has 14 amino acids. CDR3 loop: CASSSGPLSYEQYV. The CDR3 DNA follows: TGTGCCAGCAGTTCAGGGCCGTTGTCCTACGAGCAGTACGTC.

This clonotype has a handful of counts. CDR3 region: CSAIVPGQGLILQPQHF. CDR3 bases: TGCAGTGCTATCGTCCCGGGACAGGGTTTAATTTTACAGCCCCAGCATTTT. The chain joins TRBV20-1 to TRBJ1-5, with 9 bases fitting TRBD1. Trimming cost V 4 bases and J 7 bases; bases outside gene matches: 17. Germline-derived CDR1 and CDR2 are DFQATT and SNEGSKA (reference sequence). The CDR3 spans 17 residues.

This clonotype appeared a few times. The CDR3 nucleotides read TGTGCCAGTAGTATAGATAAACTAGCGGGAGCCTACAATGAGCAGTTCTTC. Protein: CASSIDKLAGAYNEQFF. The V and J genes are TRBV19 and TRBJ2-1; 11 positions match TRBD2. The CDR3 has 17 residues. Trimming at V came to 0 bases and at J to 2 bases, leaving 3 bases not matched to a gene. Germline V lookup: CDR1 LNHDA, CDR2 SQIVND (reference sequence). Full variable domain (rest looked up from reference TRBV19 and TRBJ2-1): DGGITQSPKYLFRKEGQNVTLSCEQNLNHDAMYWYRQDPGQGLRLIYYSQIVNDFQKGDIAEGYSVSREKKESFPLTVTSAQKNPTAFYLCASSIDKLAGAYNEQFFGPGTRLTVL.

Many counts were recorded for this clonotype. V gene TRBV11-1 combines with J gene TRBJ1-2; D is unresolved. This CDR3 region has 14 residues. V was shortened by 2 bases and J by 6 bases, with 13 bases between the two germline ends. CDR1 SGHAT and CDR2 FQDESV come from the germline V gene (reference sequence). The CDR3 bases are TGTGCCAGCAGCTTAAACGCAGGCCAGGATGGCTACACCTTC. Translation gives CASSLNAGQDGYTF.

This chain links TRBV28 with TRBJ2-2; 16 bases are shared with TRBD2. CDR1 and CDR2 from the germline V gene are MDHEN and SYDVKM. The CDR3 is made up of 19 amino acids. V shed 4 bases, J shed 0 bases, and the junction held 5 bases outside the gene matches. The CDR3 DNA follows: TGTGCCAGCAGTTATCCGGGACTAGCGGGAGGGCCGAACACCGGGGAGCTGTTTTTT. Translation gives CASSYPGLAGGPNTGELFF.

This clonotype was counted at least ten times. The rearrangement joins TRBV11-2 to TRBJ2-4, with 10 bases aligning to TRBD2. V was clipped by 6 bases and J by 3 bases; unmatched bases: 11. The CDR3 runs to 17 residues. CDR1 is SGHAT, CDR2 FQNNGV, per germline. The CDR3 region is CASRGLAGERGKNIQYF. CDR3 DNA: TGTGCCAGCAGGGGGCTAGCGGGAGAGAGGGGCAAAAACATTCAGTACTTC.

This clonotype was counted at least ten times. The J gene is TRBJ1-1, the V gene TRBV27; the D is unclear. Germline CDR1 reads MNHEY; CDR2 reads SMNVEV (reference sequence). The CDR3 covers 15 residues. With 1 base removed from V and 5 bases from J, the gap between germline ends came to 14 bases. In DNA, the CDR3 is TGTGCCAGCAGTTTATTAGGAGGGCGGGTGACTGAAGCTTTCTTT. This encodes CASSLLGGRVTEAFF.

This clonotype occurred many times. The V call is TRBV11-2, the J call TRBJ1-1, with D uncertain. The CDR3 is made up of 12 amino acids. CDR1 and CDR2 (germline): SGHAT, FQNNGV. Trimming stripped 5 bases from V and 10 bases from J, with 14 bases between. The CDR3 DNA reads TGTGCCAGCAGCGCAATCGGGATTCTAGCTTTCTTT. It yields the protein CASSAIGILAFF.

This sequence joins TRBV20-1 and TRBJ1-3, with D unresolved. V lost 7 bases, J lost 0 bases, and 19 bases lay in between. This CDR3 is 16 amino acids long. CDR1 is DFQATT, CDR2 SNEGSKA, per germline (reference sequence). CDR3 loop: CSVRDRRYLSGNTIYF. CDR3 coding DNA: TGCAGTGTAAGAGACCGCCGATACCTCTCTGGAAACACCATATATTTT.

This clonotype was observed at least ten times. V gene TRBV27 combines with J gene TRBJ1-2; 7 nucleotides agree with TRBD1. The CDR3 is 14 residues long. After removal of 4 bases from V and 4 bases from J, the junction contained 6 bases not matched to a gene. The germline V gene has CDR1 MNHEY and CDR2 SMNVEV (reference sequence). This CDR3 is CASSSYRDSYGYTF. CDR3 in DNA: TGTGCCAGCAGTTCATACCGGGACAGCTATGGCTACACCTTC.

This clonotype was counted many times. J is TRBJ1-5 and V is TRBV10-3; 7 nucleotides line up with TRBD1. With 0 bases clipped from V and 4 bases from J, the junction kept 6 bases outside the gene matches. CDR3 length equals 16 residues. The germline V gene encodes CDR1 ENHRY and CDR2 SYGVKD. The CDR3 sequence: CAISESSGQRNQPQHF. The CDR3 DNA reads TGTGCCATCAGTGAGTCCTCGGGACAGAGGAATCAGCCCCAGCATTTT.

Many counts were recorded for this clonotype. The rearrangement links TRBV28 to TRBJ2-1; a weak D match, TRBD2 (6 bases). Deletions cut 6 bases from V and 5 bases from J, with 20 bases between. From germline, CDR1 is MDHEN and CDR2 SYDVKM. CDR3 length: 16 residues. This chain's CDR3 is CASRTAGAGENNEQFF. CDR3 coding DNA: TGTGCCAGCAGGACCGCCGGAGCGGGCGAAAACAATGAGCAGTTCTTC.

Worth noting for this clonotype: The junction differs from germline at one of its ends, possibly a read error. The chain combines TRBV10-3 with TRBJ2-4; 9 positions agree with TRBD1. This CDR3 contains 15 residues. Germline CDR1 and CDR2: ENHRY and SYGVKD. CDR3 amino acids: CAISESTGGVDIQHF. CDR3 in DNA: TGTGCCATCAGTGAGTCCACAGGGGGCGTAGACATTCAGCACTTC.